This passage covers 7 T cell receptor beta chains from one sample sequenced in a study of T cells in localized non-small cell lung cancer. Libraries were prepared by immunoSEQ multiplex PCR; TCRdb keeps only in-frame clonotypes and omits some of them. The repertoire holds more than 45,000 clones, with about nine tenths as singletons. Sequenced here: peripheral blood, sampled before any cancer treatment. These receptors all stem from an older male donor with stage III squamous cell lung carcinoma.

The rearrangement links TRBV2 to TRBJ2-5, with TRBD1 as a possible D gene (5 bases). V lost 4 bases, J lost 2 bases, and 11 bases lay in between. In germline, CDR1 is SNHLY, CDR2 FYNNEI. This CDR3 spans 14 amino acids. Here the CDR3 reads CASSGQGTQETQYF. In DNA form, the CDR3 reads TGTGCCAGCAGTGGGCAGGGAACACAAGAGACCCAGTACTTC.

The chain uses TRBV5-6 and TRBJ1-1, with a tentative D call TRBD1 (5 bases). The CDR3 runs 14 residues. Germline V gives CDR1 SGHDT, CDR2 YYEEEE. Trimming took 0 bases from V and 4 from J, leaving 10 bases between them. The CDR3 sequence: CASSLEGRGTEAFF. CDR3 nucleotide sequence: TGTGCCAGCAGCTTGGAGGGGAGGGGCACTGAAGCTTTCTTT.

The V gene is TRBV11-2, the J gene TRBJ2-3, with 13 bases aligning to TRBD2. CDR1 SGHAT and CDR2 FQNNGV come from the germline V gene. After removal of 6 bases from V and 1 base from J, the junction contained 7 bases not matched to a gene. The CDR3 totals 17 residues. CDR3 region: CASSGFGLAGGTDTQYF. DNA for the CDR3: TGTGCCAGCAGTGGGTTTGGACTAGCGGGGGGCACAGATACGCAGTATTTT.

The J gene is TRBJ2-7, the V gene TRBV7-3, with 10 bases lining up with TRBD1. The junction had 6 bases not matched to a gene; V was cut back by 5 bases and J by 2 bases. Germline lookup yields CDR1 SGHTA and CDR2 FQGTGA. CDR3 length equals 15 residues. Written as DNA, the CDR3 is TGTGCCAGCAGCCCAGGGGGGACAGGGGCCTACGAGCAGTACTTC. It encodes CASSPGGTGAYEQYF.

The rearrangement joins TRBV5-6 to TRBJ2-7, with unresolved D. Looked up from germline, CDR1 is SGHDT and CDR2 is YYEEEE. The CDR3 has 11 amino acids. The V and J ends lost 2 bases and 3 bases respectively, with 3 bases between them. The DNA for the CDR3 is TGTGCCAGCAGCTTCGACTACGAGCAGTACTTC. As protein: CASSFDYEQYF. Drawing the rest from reference TRBV5-6 and TRBJ2-7, the complete variable domain is DAGVTQSPTHLIKTRGQQVTLRCSPKSGHDTVSWYQQALGQGPQFIFQYYEEEERQRGNFPDRFSGHQFPNYSSELNVNALLLGDSALYLCASSFDYEQYFGPGTRLTVT.

V is TRBV7-9 and J is TRBJ2-1; a weak D match, TRBD2 (6 bases). V was clipped by 8 bases and J by 10 bases, with 9 bases between them. Looked up from germline, CDR1 is SEHNR and CDR2 is FQNEAQ (reference sequence). The CDR3 is 10 residues long. The CDR3 region has the DNA TGTGCCAGCGGCGCGGGGGAGCAGTTCTTC. Translating it yields CASGAGEQFF. Based on the CDR3 plus reference TRBV7-9 and TRBJ2-1, the full variable domain is DTGVSQNPRHKITKRGQNVTFRCDPISEHNRLYWYRQTLGQGPEFLTYFQNEAQLEKSRLLSDRFSAERPKGSFSTLEIQRTEQGDSAMYLCASGAGEQFFGPGTRLTVL.

The V and J genes are TRBV10-3 and TRBJ1-3; weak D call: TRBD1 (5 bases). The V gene's germline CDR1 is ENHRY and CDR2 SYGVKD. The length of the CDR3 is 15 residues. The V gene lost 9 bases and the J gene lost 0 bases, with 15 bases spanning the gap. The chain's CDR3 is CAMGPGASSGNTIYF. The CDR3 DNA reads as TGTGCCATGGGTCCCGGGGCTTCCTCTGGAAACACCATATATTTT.